This TCR beta chain appears in the sequencing data of a study of naive and memory T cell subsets. This clonotype was seen ten or more times. Its matching antigen is unknown. TCR cDNA received a 3' ligated oligonucleotide that carried a UMI. Adult healthy volunteers gave 2.5 ml peripheral blood for whole-blood RNA. Unsorted total RNA, roughly 1 to 1,100 ng, was DNase treated before reverse transcription. V was trimmed by 1 base and J by 0 bases, leaving 9 bases between them. This CDR3 is 15 amino acids long. Germline V gene sequence: CDR1 SGHRS, CDR2 YFSETQ. Study outcomes and limitations: The RNA method is potentially sensitive to activation and differentiation changes.

The SP2 primer and nested alpha and beta constant region primers amplified ligated cDNA in four rounds. TCRdb re-called the 5' RACE reads through MiXCR, storing one row per CDR3 protein. This sample has roughly 62,000 distinct CDR3 sequences, with approximately 6.6% found just once. The V and J genes are TRBV5-1 and TRBJ2-3, with D possibly being TRBD1 (6 bases). This clonotype was sampled from a male donor in good health. The CDR3 sequence is CASSLSGASTDTQYF. In nucleotides, the CDR3 is TGCGCCAGCAGCTTGTCAGGGGCTAGCACAGATACGCAGTATTTT.